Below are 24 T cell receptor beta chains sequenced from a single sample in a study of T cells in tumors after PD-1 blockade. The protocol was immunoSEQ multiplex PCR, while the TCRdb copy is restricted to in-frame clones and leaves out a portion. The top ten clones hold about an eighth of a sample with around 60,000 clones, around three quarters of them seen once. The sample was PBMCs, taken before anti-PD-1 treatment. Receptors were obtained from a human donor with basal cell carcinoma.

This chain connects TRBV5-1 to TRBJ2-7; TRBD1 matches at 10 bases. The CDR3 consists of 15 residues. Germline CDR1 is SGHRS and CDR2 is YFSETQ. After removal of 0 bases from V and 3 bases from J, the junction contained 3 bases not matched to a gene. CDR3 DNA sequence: TGCGCCAGCAGCTTGGGGACAGGGGGTTTCTACGAGCAGTACTTC. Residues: CASSLGTGGFYEQYF.

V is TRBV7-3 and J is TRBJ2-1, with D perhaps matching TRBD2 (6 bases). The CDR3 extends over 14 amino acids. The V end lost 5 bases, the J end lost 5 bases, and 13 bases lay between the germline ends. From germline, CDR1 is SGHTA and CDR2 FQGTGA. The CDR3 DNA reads TGTGCCAGCAGCCCCGGAGGGAGCAACAATGAGCAGTTCTTC. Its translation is CASSPGGSNNEQFF.

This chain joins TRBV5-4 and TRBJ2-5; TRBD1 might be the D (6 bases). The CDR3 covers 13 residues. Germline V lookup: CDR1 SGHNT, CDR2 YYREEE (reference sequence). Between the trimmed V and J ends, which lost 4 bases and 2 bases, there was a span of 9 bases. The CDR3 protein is CASSAGQQETQYF. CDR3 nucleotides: TGTGCCAGCAGCGCCGGACAGCAAGAGACCCAGTACTTC.

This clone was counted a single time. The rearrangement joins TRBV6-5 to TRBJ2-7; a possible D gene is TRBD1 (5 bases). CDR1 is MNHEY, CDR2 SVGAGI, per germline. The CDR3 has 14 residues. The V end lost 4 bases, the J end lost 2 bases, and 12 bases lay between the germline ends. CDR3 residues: CASSSQGYTYEQYF. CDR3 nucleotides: TGTGCCAGCAGTTCCCAGGGTTACACCTACGAGCAGTACTTC.

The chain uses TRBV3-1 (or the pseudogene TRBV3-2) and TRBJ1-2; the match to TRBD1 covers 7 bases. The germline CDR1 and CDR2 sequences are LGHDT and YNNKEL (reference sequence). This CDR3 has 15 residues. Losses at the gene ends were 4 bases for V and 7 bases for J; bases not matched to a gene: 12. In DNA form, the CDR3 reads TGTGCCAGCAGCCCCAGTCCGGGACAGCTGGCTGGCTACACCTTC. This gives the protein CASSPSPGQLAGYTF.

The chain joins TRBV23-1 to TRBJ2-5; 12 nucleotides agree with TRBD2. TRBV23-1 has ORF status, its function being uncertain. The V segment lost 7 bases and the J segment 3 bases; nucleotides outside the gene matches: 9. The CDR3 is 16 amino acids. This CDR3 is CASNPLAGGREETQYF. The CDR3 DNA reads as TGCGCCAGCAACCCACTAGCGGGGGGCCGAGAAGAGACCCAGTACTTC.

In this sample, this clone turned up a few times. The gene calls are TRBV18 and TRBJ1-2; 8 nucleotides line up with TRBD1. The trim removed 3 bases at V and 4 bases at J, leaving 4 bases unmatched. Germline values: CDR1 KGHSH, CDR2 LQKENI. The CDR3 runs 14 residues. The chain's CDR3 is CASSPSGGSYGYTF. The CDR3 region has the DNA TGTGCCAGCTCACCCTCAGGGGGCAGCTATGGCTACACCTTC.

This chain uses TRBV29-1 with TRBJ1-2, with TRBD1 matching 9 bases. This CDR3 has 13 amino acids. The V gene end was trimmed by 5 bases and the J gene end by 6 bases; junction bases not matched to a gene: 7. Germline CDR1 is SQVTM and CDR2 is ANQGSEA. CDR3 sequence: CSVPPDRGDGYTF. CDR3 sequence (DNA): TGCAGCGTTCCTCCAGACAGGGGGGATGGCTACACCTTC. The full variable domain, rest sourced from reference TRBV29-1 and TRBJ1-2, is SAVISQKPSRDICQRGTSLTIQCQVDSQVTMMFWYRQQPGQSLTLIATANQGSEATYESGFVIDKFPISRPNLTFSTLTVSNMSPEDSSIYLCSVPPDRGDGYTFGSGTRLTVV.

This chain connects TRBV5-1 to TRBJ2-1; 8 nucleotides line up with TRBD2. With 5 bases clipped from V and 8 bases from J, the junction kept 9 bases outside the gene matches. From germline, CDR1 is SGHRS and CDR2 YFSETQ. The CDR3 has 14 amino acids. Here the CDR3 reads CASRSGGALYEQFF. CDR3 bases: TGCGCCAGCAGATCCGGGGGGGCCCTCTATGAGCAGTTCTTC.

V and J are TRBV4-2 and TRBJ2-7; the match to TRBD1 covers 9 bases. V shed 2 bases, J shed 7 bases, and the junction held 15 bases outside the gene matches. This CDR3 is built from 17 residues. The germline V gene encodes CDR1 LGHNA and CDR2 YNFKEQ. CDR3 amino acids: CASSQYYRGLGSREQYF. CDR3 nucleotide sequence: TGTGCCAGCAGCCAATATTACAGGGGGCTAGGGTCGAGAGAGCAGTACTTC.

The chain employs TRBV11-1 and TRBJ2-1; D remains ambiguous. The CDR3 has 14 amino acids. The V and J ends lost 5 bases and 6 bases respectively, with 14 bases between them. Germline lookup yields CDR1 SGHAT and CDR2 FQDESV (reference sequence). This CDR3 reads CASSVRQDLNEQFF. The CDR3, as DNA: TGTGCCAGCAGCGTAAGGCAGGACCTCAATGAGCAGTTCTTC.

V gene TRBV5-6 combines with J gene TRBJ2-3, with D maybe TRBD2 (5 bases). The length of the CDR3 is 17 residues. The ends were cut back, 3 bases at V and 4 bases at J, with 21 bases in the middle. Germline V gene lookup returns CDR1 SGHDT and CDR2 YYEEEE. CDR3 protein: CASSYHVAADYSDTQYF. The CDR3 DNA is TGTGCCAGCAGCTACCATGTGGCAGCAGACTACTCAGATACGCAGTATTTT.

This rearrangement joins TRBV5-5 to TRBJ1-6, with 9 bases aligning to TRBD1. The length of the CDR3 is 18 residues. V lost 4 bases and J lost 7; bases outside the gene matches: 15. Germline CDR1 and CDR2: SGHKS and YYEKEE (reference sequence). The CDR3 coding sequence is TGTGCCAGCAGCCCTGCTTCCCGGGACAGGGTGTTGAATTCACCCCTCCACTTT. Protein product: CASSPASRDRVLNSPLHF.

CDR3 sequence: CASSQGQFNYGYTF. The CDR3 coding sequence is TGTGCCAGCAGCCAGGGACAGTTTAACTATGGCTACACCTTC. The chain combines TRBV3-1 (or the pseudogene TRBV3-2) with TRBJ1-2; 7 positions agree with TRBD1. The CDR3 covers 14 residues. V was clipped by 3 bases and J by 1 base; unmatched bases: 2. In germline, CDR1 is LGHDT, CDR2 YNNKEL (reference sequence).

In nucleotides, the CDR3 is TGCGCCAGCAGCTTGAGGGACAACGAGCAGTACTTC. This sequence encodes CASSLRDNEQYF. The chain links TRBV5-1 to TRBJ2-7; a possible D gene is TRBD1 (6 bases). CDR1 SGHRS and CDR2 YFSETQ come from the germline V gene. V lost 1 base and J 5 bases, leaving 7 bases between the germline ends. The CDR3 is 12 residues long.

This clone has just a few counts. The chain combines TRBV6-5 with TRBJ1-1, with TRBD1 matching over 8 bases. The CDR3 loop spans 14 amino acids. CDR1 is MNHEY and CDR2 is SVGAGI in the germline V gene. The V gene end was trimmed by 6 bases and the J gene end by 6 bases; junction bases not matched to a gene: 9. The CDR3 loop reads CASSLGQGGPEAFF. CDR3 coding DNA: TGTGCCAGCAGCTTAGGACAGGGCGGGCCTGAAGCTTTCTTT.

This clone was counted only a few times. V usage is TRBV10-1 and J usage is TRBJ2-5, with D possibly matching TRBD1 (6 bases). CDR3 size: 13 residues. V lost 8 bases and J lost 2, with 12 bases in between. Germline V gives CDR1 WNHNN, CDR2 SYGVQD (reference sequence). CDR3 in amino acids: CASARDIQETQYF. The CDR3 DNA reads TGCGCCAGCGCCCGGGACATACAAGAGACCCAGTACTTC.

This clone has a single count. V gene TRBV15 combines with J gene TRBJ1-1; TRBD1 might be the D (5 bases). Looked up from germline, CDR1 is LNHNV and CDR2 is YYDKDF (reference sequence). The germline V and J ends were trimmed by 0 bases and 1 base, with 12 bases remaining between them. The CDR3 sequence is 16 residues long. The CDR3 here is CATSRDEGLWNTEAFF. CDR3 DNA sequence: TGTGCCACCAGCAGAGATGAGGGGCTGTGGAACACTGAAGCTTTCTTT.

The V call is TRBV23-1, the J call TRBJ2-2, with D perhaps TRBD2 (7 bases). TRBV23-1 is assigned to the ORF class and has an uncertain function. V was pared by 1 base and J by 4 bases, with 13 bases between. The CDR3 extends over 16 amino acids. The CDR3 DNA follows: TGCGCCAGCAGTCAATTGGGGGGGCCGACCACCGGGGAGCTGTTTTTT. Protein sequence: CASSQLGGPTTGELFF.

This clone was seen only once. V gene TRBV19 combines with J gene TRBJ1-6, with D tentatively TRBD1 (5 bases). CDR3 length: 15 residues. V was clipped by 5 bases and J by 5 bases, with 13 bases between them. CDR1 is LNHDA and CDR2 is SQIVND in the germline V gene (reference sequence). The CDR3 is CASSQGPKHNSPLHF. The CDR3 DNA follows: TGTGCCAGTAGTCAGGGTCCGAAACATAATTCACCCCTCCACTTT.

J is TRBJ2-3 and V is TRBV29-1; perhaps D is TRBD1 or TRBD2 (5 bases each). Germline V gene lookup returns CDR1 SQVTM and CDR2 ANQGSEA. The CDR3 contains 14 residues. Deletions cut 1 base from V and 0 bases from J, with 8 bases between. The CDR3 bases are TGCAGCGTTGAAGGGGGACCTAGCACAGATACGCAGTATTTT. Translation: CSVEGGPSTDTQYF.

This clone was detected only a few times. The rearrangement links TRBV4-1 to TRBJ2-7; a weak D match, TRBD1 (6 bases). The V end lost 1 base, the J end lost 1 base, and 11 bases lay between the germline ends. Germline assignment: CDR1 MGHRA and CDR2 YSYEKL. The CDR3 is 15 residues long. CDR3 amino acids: CASSQASGQSYEQYF. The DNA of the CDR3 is TGCGCCAGCAGCCAAGCTTCCGGACAGTCCTACGAGCAGTACTTC.

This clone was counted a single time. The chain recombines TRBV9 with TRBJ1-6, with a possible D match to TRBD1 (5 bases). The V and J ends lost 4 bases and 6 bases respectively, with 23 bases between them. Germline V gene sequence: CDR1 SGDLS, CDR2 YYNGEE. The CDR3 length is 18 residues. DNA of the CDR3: TGTGCCAGCAGCCCAGGGACCGACAGTCGACGGAGTAATTCACCCCTCCACTTT. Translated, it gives CASSPGTDSRRSNSPLHF. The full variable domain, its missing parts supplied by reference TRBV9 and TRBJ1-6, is DSGVTQTPKHLITATGQRVTLRCSPRSGDLSVYWYQQSLDQGLQFLIQYYNGEERAKGNILERFSAQQFPDLHSELNLSSLELGDSALYFCASSPGTDSRRSNSPLHFGNGTRLTVT.

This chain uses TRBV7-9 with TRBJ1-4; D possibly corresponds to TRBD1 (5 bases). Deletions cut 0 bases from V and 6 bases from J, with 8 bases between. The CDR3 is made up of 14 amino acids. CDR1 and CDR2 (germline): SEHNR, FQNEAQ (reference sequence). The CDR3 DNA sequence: TGTGCCAGCAGCTTAGCCATGGGGGATGAAAAACTGTTTTTT. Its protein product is CASSLAMGDEKLFF. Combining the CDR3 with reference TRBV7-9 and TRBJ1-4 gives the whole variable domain DTGVSQNPRHKITKRGQNVTFRCDPISEHNRLYWYRQTLGQGPEFLTYFQNEAQLEKSRLLSDRFSAERPKGSFSTLEIQRTEQGDSAMYLCASSLAMGDEKLFFGSGTQLSVL.